These 29 T cell receptor beta chains were sequenced from one sample in a study of blood T cell repertoires in COVID-19. Only in-frame clones appear in the TCRdb table, and some are missing; sequencing was by immunoSEQ multiplex PCR. The sample shows more than 70,000 clones, under 95% of them seen only once. Sequencing used peripheral blood. The origin of the receptors is a woman between 45 and 60 years old in a cohort sampled during active COVID-19.

This clone came up a few times. At one end the junction does not follow the germline gene, possibly because of a read error. This chain uses TRBV7-2 with TRBJ1-3; no firm D call. Germline V CDR1 and CDR2: SGHTA, FQGNSA. This CDR3 comprises 14 residues. The CDR3: CASSSGGSGNTIYF. The CDR3 bases are TGTGCCAGCAGCTCTGGAGGGTCTGGCAACACCATATATTTT.

The rearrangement links TRBV6-5 to TRBJ2-5, with 7 positions matching TRBD1. CDR3 length: 15 amino acids. V lost 5 bases and J lost 1; bases outside the gene matches: 7. Germline V gives CDR1 MNHEY, CDR2 SVGAGI. CDR3 region: CASSRPGDSQETQYF. The CDR3 nucleotides read TGTGCCAGCAGTCGACCCGGGGACAGCCAAGAGACCCAGTACTTC.

The chain is built from TRBV5-1 and TRBJ2-2, with D perhaps matching TRBD2 (6 bases). This CDR3 is 15 amino acids long. V lost 0 bases, J lost 4 bases, and 10 bases lay in between. Germline lookup yields CDR1 SGHRS and CDR2 YFSETQ. CDR3 sequence reads: CASSLDGSTTGELFF. The DNA of the CDR3 is TGCGCCAGCAGCTTGGACGGGAGTACCACCGGGGAGCTGTTTTTT.

The V gene is TRBV23-1, the J gene TRBJ2-1, with TRBD1 as a possible D gene (5 bases). TRBV23-1 is an ORF, and what it does is uncertain. With 4 bases removed from V and 3 bases from J, the gap between germline ends came to 13 bases. There are 15 residues in the CDR3. The CDR3 nucleotides read TGCGCCAGCAGTCGAAACAGGAGAATCTACAATGAGCAGTTCTTC. Residues: CASSRNRRIYNEQFF.

V is TRBV3-1 (or the pseudogene TRBV3-2) and J is TRBJ2-5; D might be TRBD2 (6 bases). The CDR3 is 14 residues long. The V gene lost 3 bases and the J gene lost 2 bases, with 10 bases spanning the gap. Germline lookup yields CDR1 LGHDT and CDR2 YNNKEL (reference sequence). Written as DNA, the CDR3 is TGTGCCAGCAGCCAGCGGGGACTGCAAGAGACCCAGTACTTC. It translates to CASSQRGLQETQYF.

The chain couples TRBV4-1 to TRBJ1-3; a weak D match, TRBD1 (6 bases). The CDR3 consists of 16 residues. Trimming removed 0 bases from V and 2 bases from J, with 11 bases in between. CDR1 and CDR2 from the germline V gene are MGHRA and YSYEKL. CDR3 amino acids: CASSQEQGSAGNTIYF. CDR3 coding DNA: TGCGCCAGCAGCCAAGAACAGGGTAGTGCTGGAAACACCATATATTTT.

V is TRBV2 and J is TRBJ2-7, with 7 bases lining up with TRBD2. The CDR3 is made up of 15 amino acids. V lost 0 bases, J lost 2 bases, and 4 bases stayed unmatched. Germline V lookup: CDR1 SNHLY, CDR2 FYNNEI. CDR3 DNA: TGTGCCAGCAGTGAAGCGCCGGCGGGGGCCTACGAGCAGTACTTC. Translating gives CASSEAPAGAYEQYF.

This chain uses TRBV5-1 with TRBJ2-7; 10 bases match TRBD1. CDR3 size: 15 residues. In germline, CDR1 is SGHRS, CDR2 YFSETQ. Unmatched junction bases numbered 3, after V lost 0 bases and J lost 3 bases. The CDR3 DNA follows: TGCGCCAGCAGCTTGGAGGGGACAGGGGTCTACGAGCAGTACTTC. It encodes CASSLEGTGVYEQYF.

The CDR3 region has the DNA TGCAGCGTTTTCATTAACTATGGCTACACCTTC. Translation gives CSVFINYGYTF. The chain couples TRBV29-1 to TRBJ1-2; no definite D call. The germline gives CDR1 SQVTM, CDR2 ANQGSEA. The CDR3 is 11 residues long. The germline V and J ends were trimmed by 5 bases and 1 base, with 5 bases remaining between them.

This chain links TRBV2 with TRBJ1-2, with 9 bases aligning to TRBD1. Trimming at V came to 6 bases and at J to 3 bases, leaving 5 bases not matched to a gene. CDR1 is SNHLY and CDR2 is FYNNEI in the germline V gene. The CDR3 spans 14 residues. Here the CDR3 reads CASRTGQGDYGYTF. The CDR3 region has the DNA TGTGCCAGCAGGACGGGACAGGGCGACTATGGCTACACCTTC.

The chain combines TRBV2 with TRBJ2-3, with 10 nucleotides matching TRBD2. This CDR3 has 15 amino acids. Germline CDR1 is SNHLY and CDR2 is FYNNEI. V shed 6 bases, J shed 1 base, and the junction held 4 bases outside the gene matches. As DNA, the CDR3 is TGTGCCAGCAGGAGCGGGAGGGCCCGCACAGATACGCAGTATTTT. This encodes CASRSGRARTDTQYF.

The CDR3 region is CASSLPGGSYNEQFF. The CDR3 nucleotides are TGCGCCAGCAGCTTGCCGGGAGGGAGCTACAATGAGCAGTTCTTC. The rearrangement joins TRBV5-1 to TRBJ2-1; TRBD2 agrees at 8 bases. J was trimmed by 3 bases and V by 1 base; bases with no gene match: 3. Germline lookup yields CDR1 SGHRS and CDR2 YFSETQ. The CDR3 loop spans 15 amino acids.

J is TRBJ2-7 and V is TRBV3-1 (or the pseudogene TRBV3-2); weak D call: TRBD2 (6 bases). Germline loops: CDR1 LGHDT, CDR2 YNNKEL (reference sequence). The V and J ends lost 3 bases and 4 bases respectively, with 13 bases between them. This CDR3 comprises 14 residues. The CDR3 sequence is CASSQGGPEYEQYF. The CDR3 nucleotides are TGTGCCAGCAGCCAGGGGGGACCCGAGTACGAGCAGTACTTC.

The chain uses TRBV29-1 and TRBJ2-7; tentatively, D is TRBD2 (6 bases). CDR3 length: 13 amino acids. Germline V gene data show CDR1 as SQVTM and CDR2 as ANQGSEA. V was clipped by 6 bases and J by 3 bases, with 15 bases between them. The CDR3 sequence: CSVEGTDIYEQYF. Written as DNA, the CDR3 is TGCAGCGTGGAGGGCACAGATATCTACGAGCAGTACTTC.

The chain recombines TRBV5-1 with TRBJ2-2; 8 nucleotides agree with TRBD2. Germline CDR1 SGHRS, CDR2 YFSETQ. This CDR3 has 16 residues. Trimming removed 1 base from V and 1 base from J; junction bases left unmatched: 3. The CDR3 protein is CASSLFSGENTGELFF. The DNA of the CDR3 is TGCGCCAGCAGCTTGTTTAGCGGGGAGAACACCGGGGAGCTGTTTTTT.

The rearrangement uses TRBV25-1 and TRBJ2-3, with D unclear. The germline V and J ends were trimmed by 6 bases and 4 bases, with 14 bases remaining between them. The CDR3 totals 14 residues. The germline gives CDR1 MGHDK, CDR2 SYGVNS. CDR3 region: CASSLTLTPDTQYF. The CDR3 DNA follows: TGTGCCAGCAGCCTAACCCTGACTCCAGATACGCAGTATTTT.

The rearrangement uses TRBV12-3 or TRBV12-4 and TRBJ1-1; D perhaps matches TRBD1 (5 bases). V lost 6 bases, J lost 5 bases, and 10 bases lay in between. The length of the CDR3 is 12 residues. The CDR3 nucleotides read TGTGCCAGCAGCTGGGGGGGTACTGAAGCTTTCTTT. Protein: CASSWGGTEAFF.

The table lists this clone with a count of one. The chain is built from TRBV5-6 and TRBJ2-1; TRBD1 is a possible D gene (5 bases). This CDR3 is 14 amino acids long. V lost 1 base and J lost 3, with 8 bases in between. The germline gives CDR1 SGHDT, CDR2 YYEEEE. The CDR3 region is CASSLQGSYNEQFF. CDR3 bases: TGTGCCAGCAGCTTGCAGGGCAGCTACAATGAGCAGTTCTTC.

The chain couples TRBV29-1 to TRBJ2-7; 12 bases fit TRBD2. The CDR3 is 15 amino acids. V dropped 4 bases and J dropped 6; count of bases not matched to a gene: 10. Germline-derived CDR1 and CDR2 are SQVTM and ANQGSEA. The CDR3 DNA reads TGCAGCGTTGCGTTTAGACTAGCGGGAGCAGGCGAGCAGTACTTC. Translation: CSVAFRLAGAGEQYF.

V usage is TRBV2 and J usage is TRBJ1-4; 11 bases align to TRBD1. Germline assignment: CDR1 SNHLY and CDR2 FYNNEI. V trimming: 4 bases; J trimming: 5 bases; junction bases outside the gene matches: 9. The CDR3 totals 17 residues. This chain's CDR3 is CASSGGTGGSDNEKLFF. The CDR3 bases are TGTGCCAGCAGTGGAGGGACAGGGGGTTCTGACAATGAAAAACTGTTTTTT.

The chain has TRBV4-1 and TRBJ1-1; D perhaps matches TRBD1 (6 bases). This CDR3 is built from 12 residues. Per the germline V gene, CDR1 is MGHRA and CDR2 is YSYEKL. Trimming took off 1 base at V and 14 bases at J, with 14 bases between the two ends. The CDR3 bases are TGCGCCAGCAGCCAAGGAACAGGGTCAAGGTTCTTT. This translates into CASSQGTGSRFF.

V and J are TRBV6-5 and TRBJ2-5; TRBD1 is a possible D gene (6 bases). V was clipped by 3 bases and J by 5 bases, with 10 bases between them. This CDR3 is built from 13 residues. Germline V CDR1 and CDR2: MNHEY, SVGAGI. The CDR3 DNA reads TGTGCCAGCAGTTATACAGGGCGGGAGACCCAGTACTTC. It is translated as CASSYTGRETQYF.

The V gene is TRBV28, the J gene TRBJ1-3; D remains ambiguous. CDR1 is MDHEN, CDR2 SYDVKM, per germline. The V and J ends lost 5 bases and 0 bases respectively, with 11 bases between them. The CDR3 runs 15 residues. The CDR3 DNA follows: TGTGCCAGCAGTCTACGAATGATCTCTGGAAACACCATATATTTT. Translated: CASSLRMISGNTIYF.

Here the CDR3 reads CASSRTGESAEAFF. As DNA, the CDR3 is TGTGCCAGCAGTAGGACAGGGGAGAGCGCTGAAGCTTTCTTT. The V and J genes are TRBV6-5 and TRBJ1-1; 9 bases line up with TRBD1. The junction had 7 bases not matched to a gene; V was cut back by 5 bases and J by 6 bases. The CDR3 extends over 14 amino acids. CDR1 MNHEY and CDR2 SVGAGI come from the germline V gene.

This clone was counted a single time. V is TRBV28 and J is TRBJ1-5; D possibly corresponds to TRBD1 (5 bases). The CDR3 has 14 residues. CDR1 and CDR2 from the germline V gene are MDHEN and SYDVKM. V was pared by 6 bases and J by 5 bases, with 14 bases between. The CDR3 loop reads CASSSVRGDQPQHF. CDR3 sequence (DNA): TGTGCCAGCAGCTCGGTTCGGGGGGATCAGCCCCAGCATTTT.

The chain joins TRBV19 to TRBJ1-4; D not resolved. The CDR3 has 12 residues. Germline CDR1 and CDR2: LNHDA and SQIVND (reference sequence). V lost 6 bases and J 6 bases, leaving 8 bases between the germline ends. DNA for the CDR3: TGTGCCAGTAGCCATCTACATGAAAAACTGTTTTTT. Its translation is CASSHLHEKLFF.

J is TRBJ1-1 and V is TRBV30; 11 bases are shared with TRBD1. The CDR3 extends over 16 amino acids. The V gene's germline CDR1 is GTSNPN and CDR2 SVGIG (reference sequence). V lost 4 bases to trimming and J lost 8 bases; unmatched junction nucleotides: 15. This CDR3 is CAWKGPWDRGTGEAFF. DNA of the CDR3: TGTGCCTGGAAGGGGCCCTGGGACAGGGGGACCGGCGAAGCTTTCTTT.

The V gene is TRBV2, the J gene TRBJ2-3; D remains ambiguous. The germline CDR1 and CDR2 sequences are SNHLY and FYNNEI. The CDR3 extends over 12 amino acids. Trimming stripped 4 bases from V and 4 bases from J, with 6 bases between. The CDR3 DNA follows: TGTGCCAGCAGTGTTAGTTCAGATACGCAGTATTTT. Its translation: CASSVSSDTQYF.

This rearrangement joins TRBV7-3 to TRBJ2-2, with D possibly being TRBD2 (5 bases). Looked up from germline, CDR1 is SGHTA and CDR2 is FQGTGA. The CDR3 loop spans 15 amino acids. The V gene lost 2 bases and the J gene lost 5 bases, with 12 bases spanning the gap. The chain's CDR3 is CASSLSPRGTGELFF. As DNA, the CDR3 is TGTGCCAGCAGCTTATCCCCGCGAGGGACCGGGGAGCTGTTTTTT.